A single sample is the source of the 26 T cell receptor beta chains below, sequenced in a study of regulatory T cells in long-lasting Graves disease. Building of the TCR beta libraries involved iRepertoire HTBI primers and Arm-PCR of CDR3 regions. TCRdb itself ran the multiplex PCR reads through MiXCR, one entry per CDR3 protein. The table has around 450,000 distinct CDR3 sequences, roughly 21% seen once. As to time point: persistent/refractory GD, antithyroid drugs over 5 years with positive TRAb. The TCR library was made from RNA extracted from PBMCs. The sequenced sample was peripheral blood mononuclear cells (PBMCs), obtained when the disease was refractory, from a patient treated with antithyroid drugs. The receptors derive from a female donor with Graves disease.

The chain is built from TRBV28 and TRBJ2-7; 11 bases align to TRBD1. CDR1 and CDR2 (germline): MDHEN, SYDVKM. The CDR3 totals 16 residues. J was trimmed by 0 bases and V by 7 bases; bases with no gene match: 8. As DNA, the CDR3 is TGTGCCAGCACCACCTCGGGACAGGGGGTCTCCTACGAGCAGTACTTC. Amino acid sequence: CASTTSGQGVSYEQYF.

This clonotype was counted ten times or more. This chain connects TRBV28 to TRBJ1-4, with D possibly being TRBD1 (5 bases). The CDR3 runs 15 residues. V was clipped by 6 bases and J by 5 bases, with 16 bases between them. Germline-derived CDR1 and CDR2 are MDHEN and SYDVKM. The CDR3 here is CASRPRDFKNEKLFF. CDR3 DNA sequence: TGTGCCAGCAGGCCCCGGGACTTCAAAAATGAAAAACTGTTTTTT. Filled out from reference TRBV28 and TRBJ1-4, the complete variable domain reads DVKVTQSSRYLVKRTGEKVFLECVQDMDHENMFWYRQDPGLGLRLIYFSYDVKMKEKGDIPEGYSVSREKKERFSLILESASTNQTSMYLCASRPRDFKNEKLFFGSGTQLSVL.

There are many counts of this clonotype. This rearrangement joins TRBV12-3 or TRBV12-4 to TRBJ1-4; 10 bases are shared with TRBD1. CDR3 length equals 15 residues. Losses at the gene ends were 6 bases for V and 8 bases for J; bases not matched to a gene: 9. The CDR3 spells CASRTDRGQGEKLFF. Here the CDR3 DNA reads TGTGCCAGCAGAACCGACAGGGGGCAAGGAGAAAAACTGTTTTTT.

CDR3 region: CASSVSGSNTGELFF. CDR3 DNA: TGTGCCAGCAGTGTATCAGGGTCGAACACCGGGGAGCTGTTTTTT. The V gene is TRBV6-4, the J gene TRBJ2-2, with D perhaps matching TRBD1 (5 bases). This CDR3 contains 15 residues. Per the germline V gene, CDR1 is MRHNA and CDR2 is SNTAGT. The V end was cut by 4 bases, the J end by 0 bases, with 9 bases between.

This clonotype was found many times. The chain couples TRBV5-4 to TRBJ1-2; a weak D match, TRBD1 (5 bases). The CDR3 spans 14 residues. Deletions cut 2 bases from V and 6 bases from J, with 14 bases between. Germline CDR1 reads SGHNT; CDR2 reads YYREEE (reference sequence). This chain's CDR3 is CASSLGQGLDGYTF. The CDR3, as DNA: TGTGCCAGCAGCTTAGGGCAGGGATTGGATGGCTACACCTTC.

The gene calls are TRBV5-6 and TRBJ2-4; tentatively, D is TRBD2 (6 bases). The V and J ends lost 1 base and 7 bases respectively, with 15 bases between them. Germline loops: CDR1 SGHDT, CDR2 YYEEEE. This CDR3 region has 15 residues. The CDR3: CASSLKRPGRNIQYF. CDR3 DNA sequence: TGTGCCAGCAGCTTGAAGCGGCCAGGGAGGAACATTCAGTACTTC.

This clonotype was found many times. The chain has TRBV3-1 and TRBJ2-7; D is unclear. V lost 0 bases to trimming and J lost 2 bases, with 5 bases between them. The CDR3 runs to 13 residues. Germline V gene sequence: CDR1 LGHDT, CDR2 YNNKEL (reference sequence). Here the CDR3 DNA reads TGTGCCAGCAGCCAAGAGGGCCCCTACGAGCAGTACTTC. It encodes CASSQEGPYEQYF.

Regarding this clonotype: A much larger clone lies one base from this, so it may be a read error. J is TRBJ2-7 and V is TRBV6-5; TRBD2 matches at 9 bases. V dropped 2 bases and J dropped 6; count of bases not matched to a gene: 5. This CDR3 region has 14 residues. Germline V gene data show CDR1 as MNHEY and CDR2 as SVGAGI. CDR3: CASSYSGGLFEQYF. CDR3 in DNA: TGTGCCAGCAGTTACAGCGGGGGGCTTTTCGAGCAGTACTTC.

This clonotype was counted between two and nine times. The chain couples TRBV24-1 to TRBJ2-5; tentative D call: TRBD1 (5 bases). The CDR3 runs 13 residues. CDR1 is KGHDR and CDR2 is SFDVKD in the germline V gene. Trimming took off 7 bases at V and 5 bases at J, with 13 bases between the two ends. CDR3 protein: CATRGPGSETQYF. The CDR3 DNA is TGTGCCACCAGGGGGCCAGGGTCGGAGACCCAGTACTTC.

This clonotype was observed a handful of times. The gene calls are TRBV6-1 and TRBJ1-5; D perhaps matches TRBD1 (6 bases). Trimming removed 5 bases at V and 2 bases at J, with 16 bases between. CDR1 is MNHNS, CDR2 SASEGT, per germline. There are 16 residues in the CDR3. For the CDR3, the DNA is TGTGCCAGCAGTACCACAGGGTTTACCCGCAATCAGCCCCAGCATTTT. It specifies CASSTTGFTRNQPQHF.

In this sample, this clonotype turned up many times. The chain joins TRBV10-3 to TRBJ2-7; D unclear. Trimming removed 3 bases at V and 3 bases at J, with 12 bases between. The CDR3 covers 14 residues. From germline, CDR1 is ENHRY and CDR2 SYGVKD. The CDR3 region has the DNA TGTGCCATCAGTGAAGAGCCCAGCTACTACGAGCAGTACTTC. This sequence encodes CAISEEPSYYEQYF.

The J gene is TRBJ1-5, the V gene TRBV19; 8 bases match TRBD1. The CDR3 runs 16 residues. The V gene end was trimmed by 7 bases and the J gene end by 1 base; junction bases not matched to a gene: 9. Germline CDR1 reads LNHDA; CDR2 reads SQIVND (reference sequence). The CDR3 loop reads CASNPRQGLSNQPQHF. The CDR3 DNA sequence: TGTGCCAGTAACCCGAGACAGGGGCTCAGCAATCAGCCCCAGCATTTT.

CDR3 nucleotide sequence: TGTGCCAGTACCAAACATAGGGGGGGACTGAACACCGGGGAGCTGTTTTTT. Encoded protein: CASTKHRGGLNTGELFF. The V call is TRBV19, the J call TRBJ2-2; maybe TRBD2 (7 bases). This CDR3 comprises 17 residues. Germline V gives CDR1 LNHDA, CDR2 SQIVND (reference sequence). The V and J ends lost 7 bases and 1 base respectively, with 19 bases between them. The variable domain in full, completed from reference TRBV19 and TRBJ2-2, reads DGGITQSPKYLFRKEGQNVTLSCEQNLNHDAMYWYRQDPGQGLRLIYYSQIVNDFQKGDIAEGYSVSREKKESFPLTVTSAQKNPTAFYLCASTKHRGGLNTGELFFGEGSRLTVL.

This clonotype was detected only a few times. A read error is possible here, since a much larger clone lies one base away. V gene TRBV28 combines with J gene TRBJ2-7; TRBD2 matches at 12 bases. This CDR3 contains 14 residues. The junction had 5 bases not matched to a gene; V was cut back by 5 bases and J by 6 bases. CDR1 is MDHEN and CDR2 is SYDVKM in the germline V gene. The CDR3 region is CASSELAGGGEQYF. In nucleotides, the CDR3 is TGTGCCAGCAGTGAACTAGCGGGGGGAGGCGAGCAGTACTTC.

There are a few counts of this clonotype. The chain joins TRBV7-3 to TRBJ2-6, with unresolved D. Trimming cost V 10 bases and J 1 base, with 5 bases left between them. Germline V gene sequence: CDR1 SGHTA, CDR2 FQGTGA. The CDR3 runs to 12 residues. The CDR3 region has the DNA TGTGCCACCGGATCTGGGGCCAACGTCCTGACTTTC. Amino acids: CATGSGANVLTF.

This clonotype has at least ten counts. The genes are TRBV12-3 or TRBV12-4 and TRBJ1-1; D unresolved. V was cut by 3 bases and J by 11 bases, with 19 bases left in between. The CDR3 length is 14 residues. CDR3 amino acids: CASSFQYISWGAFF. Here the CDR3 DNA reads TGTGCCAGCAGTTTCCAATACATCTCCTGGGGTGCTTTCTTT.

The chain has TRBV20-1 and TRBJ1-6, with 8 bases that match TRBD1. Trimming took 2 bases from V and 9 from J; bases not matched to a gene: 12. The germline CDR1 and CDR2 sequences are DFQATT and SNEGSKA (reference sequence). This CDR3 contains 16 residues. The CDR3, as DNA: TGCAGTGCTAGACCCGCCTCTTGGACAGGGCGTTCACCCCTCCACTTT. This codes for CSARPASWTGRSPLHF.

There are a few counts of this clonotype. V usage is TRBV13 and J usage is TRBJ1-1; possibly TRBD1 for D (5 bases). The CDR3 length is 12 residues. Germline loops: CDR1 PRHDT, CDR2 FYEKMQ (reference sequence). V lost 4 bases, J lost 8 bases, and 11 bases lay in between. The CDR3 nucleotides are TGTGCCAGCAGCTCAGGGACTCCGGAAGCTTTCTTT. It specifies CASSSGTPEAFF.

This clonotype occurred many times. This chain uses TRBV12-3 or TRBV12-4 with TRBJ1-1; the match to TRBD1 covers 10 bases. V dropped 6 bases and J dropped 7; count of bases not matched to a gene: 14. The CDR3 is 16 amino acids. The CDR3 sequence is CASSQTYRDRGFEAFF. The CDR3 DNA reads TGTGCCAGCAGCCAAACCTACCGGGACAGGGGATTTGAAGCTTTCTTT.

This clonotype showed up many times. The chain links TRBV11-2 to TRBJ2-7; D gene unclear. The ends were cut back, 1 base at V and 6 bases at J, with 16 bases in the middle. There are 15 residues in the CDR3. The germline V gene has CDR1 SGHAT and CDR2 FQNNGV. The CDR3 here is CASSLGRGARGEQYF. Written as DNA, the CDR3 is TGTGCCAGCAGCTTAGGAAGAGGAGCTCGCGGCGAGCAGTACTTC. Full variable domain (rest looked up from reference TRBV11-2 and TRBJ2-7): EAGVAQSPRYKIIEKRQSVAFWCNPISGHATLYWYQQILGQGPKLLIQFQNNGVVDDSQLPKDRFSAERLKGVDSTLKIQPAKLEDSAVYLCASSLGRGARGEQYFGPGTRLTVT.

At least ten counts were recorded for this clonotype. The chain combines TRBV6-5 with TRBJ2-7; tentative D call: TRBD2 (6 bases). Between the trimmed V and J ends, which lost 1 base and 2 bases, there was a span of 12 bases. Germline values: CDR1 MNHEY, CDR2 SVGAGI. The CDR3 length is 15 residues. Here the CDR3 reads CASSYWRGPTYEQYF. CDR3 nucleotides: TGTGCCAGCAGTTACTGGAGGGGCCCCACCTACGAGCAGTACTTC.

This clonotype was seen at least ten times. The chain joins TRBV6-9 to TRBJ2-5, with D possibly TRBD1 on 6 matching bases. Germline assignment: CDR1 MNHGY and CDR2 SVAAGI. V lost 3 bases and J lost 5, with 13 bases in between. The CDR3 loop spans 14 amino acids. The CDR3 loop is CASSYLGQQETQYF. DNA of the CDR3: TGTGCCAGCAGTTACCTCGGACAGCAGGAGACCCAGTACTTC.

The rearrangement links TRBV18 to TRBJ1-5; D call uncertain. V gave up 3 bases and J gave up 6 bases, with 9 bases separating them. The CDR3 extends over 13 amino acids. Looked up from germline, CDR1 is KGHSH and CDR2 is LQKENI. CDR3 nucleotides: TGTGCCAGCTCACCCGGGCACAGTCAGCCCCAGCATTTT. Protein sequence: CASSPGHSQPQHF.

This clonotype has a count of ten or more. In nucleotides, the CDR3 is TGCAGTGCCCCAAGGGTGTGGGGCTACACCTTC. This encodes CSAPRVWGYTF. The chain combines TRBV20-1 with TRBJ1-2; D unresolved. Per germline, CDR1 DFQATT and CDR2 SNEGSKA (reference sequence). Trimming left V 6 bases short and J 8 bases short, with 13 bases between. The CDR3 covers 11 residues.

This chain links TRBV7-8 with TRBJ2-1, with 11 bases lining up with TRBD2. CDR1 SGHVS and CDR2 FQNEAQ come from the germline V gene. Trimming at V came to 0 bases and at J to 6 bases, leaving 7 bases not matched to a gene. There are 17 residues in the CDR3. Written as DNA, the CDR3 is TGTGCCAGCAGCTTAGCGCCAGGACTAGCGGGCCGCAATGAGCAGTTCTTC. Translated, it gives CASSLAPGLAGRNEQFF.

This chain connects TRBV3-1 to TRBJ1-1; TRBD1 aligns across 7 bases. The CDR3 runs to 14 residues. V trimming: 3 bases; J trimming: 5 bases; junction bases outside the gene matches: 6. Germline lookup yields CDR1 LGHDT and CDR2 YNNKEL (reference sequence). CDR3 DNA sequence: TGTGCCAGCAGCCATACGACAGGGTTAACTGAAGCTTTCTTT. Protein: CASSHTTGLTEAFF.